Below are 9 T cell receptor beta chains sequenced from a single sample in a study of tumor and adjacent non-tumor tissue in lung cancer. The template was RNA from unsorted bulk tissue. The normal lung tissue was taken more than 3 cm from the tumor edge. The library came from three nested PCR rounds adapted from ARM-PCR protocols. TCRdb used MiXCR to reprocess the multiplex PCR reads, holding one entry per CDR3 protein. This repertoire shows about 50,000 distinct CDR3 sequences, 74% found once; its top ten account for more than 20%. Sequencing was performed on distant non-tumor lung tissue. Every receptor here comes from a woman in her sixties or seventies with non-small cell lung cancer.

A note on this clonotype: It is likely a read error, because the conserved phenylalanine at the end of the CDR3 is missing. The rearrangement links TRBV6-6 to TRBJ2-2; TRBD1 or TRBD2 may be the D gene (5 bases each). This CDR3 has 15 residues. CDR1 is MNHNY and CDR2 is SVGAGI in the germline V gene (reference sequence). The DNA for the CDR3 is TGTGCCAGTAGTTTTGGGGCCTTTCACACCGGGGAACTGTTTTCT. This gives the protein CASSFGAFHTGELFS.

In the case of this clonotype: One end of the junction is discordant with germline, which a read error may explain. The V call is TRBV11-2, the J call TRBJ2-1; D could derive from TRBD1 or TRBD2 (6 bases each). The CDR3 extends over 16 amino acids. Germline V lookup: CDR1 SGHAT, CDR2 FQNNGV. The CDR3 DNA reads TGCACCAGCAGCTTTGCCCCGACTAGGGGGTACGATGAGCAGTTCTTC. Protein: CTSSFAPTRGYDEQFF.

This chain uses TRBV20-1 with TRBJ2-3; D call uncertain. V lost 4 bases and J lost 6, with 14 bases in between. CDR1 is DFQATT and CDR2 is SNEGSKA in the germline V gene (reference sequence). The CDR3 is made up of 13 amino acids. This CDR3 reads CSATGQVGDTQYF. Here the CDR3 DNA reads TGCAGTGCTACTGGGCAGGTAGGGGATACGCAGTATTTT.

On this clonotype: The junction differs from germline at one of its ends, possibly a read error. This chain joins TRBV12-3 or TRBV12-4 and TRBJ1-1, with a tentative D call TRBD1 (5 bases). The CDR3 runs to 15 residues. The CDR3 coding sequence is TGTGCCAACAGGTGCGACAGTTCGGGCGGCACTGAGGCTTTCTTT. Protein product: CANRCDSSGGTEAFF.

The gene calls are TRBV4-3 and TRBJ2-1; D might be TRBD1 or TRBD2, each matching 5 bases. The CDR3 has 14 residues. Trimming cost V 1 base and J 6 bases, with 10 bases left between them. CDR1 LGHNA and CDR2 YSLEER come from the germline V gene. CDR3 sequence reads: CASSQAGGGNEQFF. Here the CDR3 DNA reads TGCGCCAGCAGCCAAGCTGGTGGGGGCAATGAGCAGTTCTTC.

At least ten counts were recorded for this clonotype. The rearrangement links TRBV6-6 to TRBJ2-3; no reliable D call. The germline CDR1 and CDR2 sequences are MNHNY and SVGAGI (reference sequence). The CDR3 loop spans 12 amino acids. Trimming pared 4 bases from V and 0 bases from J, leaving 2 bases between. CDR3 in amino acids: CASSSSTDTQYF. DNA for the CDR3: TGTGCCAGCAGTTCTAGCACAGATACGCAGTATTTT.

This clonotype was found many times. J is TRBJ2-2 and V is TRBV4-2; 7 bases fit TRBD2. The CDR3 contains 16 residues. The germline V gene has CDR1 LGHNA and CDR2 YNFKEQ. Trimming took 0 bases from V and 6 from J; bases not matched to a gene: 7. CDR3 sequence: CASSQEGFGLAGELFF. CDR3 sequence (DNA): TGTGCCAGCAGCCAAGAAGGGTTTGGACTAGCCGGGGAGCTGTTTTTT.

The V call is TRBV10-3, the J call TRBJ1-1; 7 bases agree with TRBD1. V shed 6 bases and J 6 bases; nucleotides not matched to a gene: 7. This CDR3 has 13 residues. CDR1 is ENHRY and CDR2 is SYGVKD in the germline V gene. The CDR3 is CAIRVDRDAEAFF. The CDR3 coding sequence is TGTGCCATCAGGGTCGACAGGGACGCTGAAGCTTTCTTT.

Notes on this clonotype: A much bigger clone sits one base away, suggesting this may be a read error. V gene TRBV28 combines with J gene TRBJ2-4, with TRBD1 matching 9 bases. This CDR3 spans 14 amino acids. Germline V gene sequence: CDR1 MDHEN, CDR2 SYDVKM. The DNA for the CDR3 is TGTACCAGCAGTGACCGGGACAGGGTCAACATTCAGTACTTC. This codes for CTSSDRDRVNIQYF.